These T cell receptor beta chains were read from a single sample in a study of blood T cell repertoires in COVID-19. Produced via immunoSEQ multiplex PCR; TCRdb's table is partial and in-frame only. The sample consists of roughly 450,000 clones, roughly 87% of them appearing once. Sample: PBMCs or T cells enriched from blood (not recorded which). These receptors came from a man between 18 and 35 years old who had recovered from COVID-19. CDR3s include the opening cysteine and the closing phenylalanine or tryptophan. D genes are given only for firm matches. Only some rows state a clone size, as once, few, many or a class for expanded clones.

len,j_gene,v_gene,d_gene,abundance,CDR3aa,CDR3nt
14,TRBJ2-7,TRBV3-1/TRBV3-2,NA,NA,CASSQGAGRHEQYF,TGTGCCAGCAGCCAAGGGGCAGGGCGACACGAGCAGTACTTC
17,TRBJ2-7,TRBV6-1,TRBD2,NA,CASSERAYSGISYEQYF,TGTGCCAGCAGTGAACGGGCCTATAGCGGGATAAGCTACGAGCAGTACTTC
12,TRBJ2-7,TRBV19,NA,NA,CATAGLRYEQYF,TGTGCCACCGCAGGTTTACGATACGAGCAGTACTTC
14,TRBJ1-5,TRBV19,TRBD1,NA,CASTDRGINQPQHF,TGTGCCAGTACGGACAGGGGGATCAATCAGCCCCAGCATTTT
15,TRBJ1-2,TRBV2,NA,NA,CASRPDGTSGYGYTF,TGTGCCAGCAGGCCCGACGGGACAAGTGGCTATGGCTACACCTTC
16,TRBJ2-7,TRBV7-9,TRBD2,NA,CASSLRTSGDSYEQYF,TGTGCCAGCAGCCTGCGGACTAGCGGGGACTCCTACGAGCAGTACTTC
16,TRBJ2-2,TRBV5-1,TRBD2,once,CASSSRLAVATGELFF,TGCGCCAGCAGCTCCAGACTAGCGGTAGCCACCGGGGAGCTGTTTTTT
13,TRBJ2-1,TRBV5-1,NA,NA,CASSLERLYEQFF,TGCGCCAGCAGCTTGGAGAGGTTATATGAGCAGTTCTTC
16,TRBJ2-7,TRBV5-8,TRBD1,NA,CASSSRRDRGYYEQYF,TGTGCCAGCAGCAGTCGCCGGGACAGGGGTTACTACGAGCAGTACTTC
13,TRBJ2-5,TRBV7-3,NA,NA,CASSLTRGETQYF,TGTGCCAGCAGCTTAACCCGCGGGGAGACCCAGTACTTC
17,TRBJ2-7,TRBV4-2,TRBD2,NA,CASSQDSTAGVYYEQYF,TGTGCCAGCAGCCAAGATTCTACAGCGGGAGTTTACTACGAGCAGTACTTC
14,TRBJ2-1,TRBV29-1,NA,NA,CSVGRMGLTNEQFF,TGCAGCGTTGGTCGCATGGGCCTTACCAATGAGCAGTTCTTC
16,TRBJ1-5,TRBV27,TRBD1,NA,CASSLRPGTGSQPQHF,TGTGCCAGCAGTTTAAGACCCGGGACAGGGAGTCAGCCCCAGCATTTT
13,TRBJ1-3,TRBV3-1/TRBV3-2,NA,NA,CASSQEGGPAIYF,TGTGCCAGCAGCCAAGAGGGCGGGCCAGCAATATATTTT
13,TRBJ1-6,TRBV5-8,NA,once,CASSRRYNSPLHF,TGTGCCAGCAGCCGTCGGTATAATTCACCCCTCCACTTT
15,TRBJ1-2,TRBV11-2,TRBD1,NA,CASRPGTGVKDGYTF,TGTGCCAGCAGGCCCGGGACAGGGGTAAAGGATGGCTACACCTTC
14,TRBJ1-2,TRBV18,NA,NA,CASSPSGQGVGYTF,TGTGCCAGCTCACCAAGTGGCCAGGGCGTAGGCTACACCTTC
13,TRBJ1-1,TRBV27,TRBD1,once,CASSRDRAIEAFF,TGTGCCAGCAGTCGGGACAGGGCTATTGAAGCTTTCTTT
14,TRBJ1-2,TRBV29-1,NA,NA,CSVELGAPSYGYTF,TGCAGCGTTGAATTGGGAGCTCCGAGCTATGGCTACACCTTC
14,TRBJ1-1,TRBV6-5,TRBD1,NA,CASSRVQGGTEAFF,TGTGCCAGCAGCCGAGTCCAGGGGGGAACTGAAGCTTTCTTT
18,TRBJ2-2,TRBV3-1/TRBV3-2,TRBD1,NA,CASSQVPGQGISTGELFF,TGTGCCAGCAGCCAAGTTCCGGGACAGGGAATTTCCACCGGGGAGCTGTTTTTT
14,TRBJ1-2,TRBV9,NA,NA,CASSPTGANYGYTF,TGTGCCAGCAGCCCCACAGGAGCTAACTATGGCTACACCTTC
14,TRBJ1-5,TRBV11-2,NA,NA,CASSLAGSGQPQHF,TGTGCCAGCAGCTTAGCAGGGTCCGGGCAGCCCCAGCATTTT
16,TRBJ1-1,TRBV5-4,TRBD1,once,CASRPTQGAVNTEAFF,TGTGCCAGCAGACCCACTCAGGGGGCGGTGAACACTGAAGCTTTCTTT
15,TRBJ2-2,TRBV5-5,NA,NA,CASSLGGKDTGELFF,TGTGCCAGCAGCTTGGGCGGGAAGGACACCGGGGAGCTGTTTTTT
16,TRBJ1-2,TRBV14,TRBD1,NA,CASSLGDSPNFYGYTF,TGTGCCAGCAGCCTCGGGGACAGCCCTAATTTCTATGGCTACACCTTC
14,TRBJ2-1,TRBV29-1,TRBD2,NA,CSVIAGGLYNEQFF,TGCAGCGTTATAGCGGGGGGTCTTTACAATGAGCAGTTCTTC
15,TRBJ1-3,TRBV11-2,NA,NA,CASSFSPSSGNTIYF,TGTGCCAGCAGCTTCTCCCCCTCCTCTGGAAACACCATATATTTT
16,TRBJ1-3,TRBV3-1/TRBV3-2,NA,few,CASSPKERLTGNTIYF,TGTGCCAGCAGCCCAAAGGAGAGGCTTACTGGAAACACCATATATTTT
14,TRBJ2-3,TRBV11-2,NA,NA,CASSLGDTADTQYF,TGTGCCAGCAGCTTAGGAGACACCGCAGATACGCAGTATTTT
17,TRBJ1-6,TRBV3-1/TRBV3-2,TRBD1,NA,CASSQGQGTYYNSPLHF,TGTGCCAGCAGCCAAGGACAGGGAACATACTATAATTCACCCCTCCACTTT
19,TRBJ2-5,TRBV10-1,TRBD2,NA,CASSDGRRGSGSTQETQYF,TGCGCCAGCAGTGACGGTCGGCGCGGTAGCGGGAGCACCCAAGAGACCCAGTACTTC
17,TRBJ2-6,TRBV7-2,NA,NA,CASSFPRRGTGANVLTF,TGTGCCAGCAGCTTCCCCCGTCGGGGGACGGGGGCCAACGTCCTGACTTTC
13,TRBJ2-7,TRBV28,NA,once,CARTSGTPYEQYF,TGTGCCCGCACCTCCGGGACACCCTACGAGCAGTACTTC
14,TRBJ1-1,TRBV6-1,TRBD1,NA,CASSETGGWTEAFF,TGTGCCAGCAGTGAAACAGGGGGCTGGACTGAAGCTTTCTTT
15,TRBJ2-1,TRBV13,TRBD2,NA,CASSLGGKVHNEQFF,TGTGCCAGCAGCTTGGGGGGGAAGGTCCACAATGAGCAGTTCTTC
14,TRBJ2-1,TRBV2,TRBD2,NA,CASRIAGGINEQFF,TGTGCCAGCAGGATAGCGGGAGGGATTAATGAGCAGTTCTTC
14,TRBJ2-7,TRBV19,NA,once,CASSWAGRRYEQYF,TGTGCCAGTAGCTGGGCGGGACGACGCTACGAGCAGTACTTC
13,TRBJ1-2,TRBV2,NA,NA,CASSVNRARGYTF,TGTGCCAGCAGTGTCAACAGGGCTCGCGGCTACACCTTC
15,TRBJ1-2,TRBV4-2,NA,NA,CASSQVALRIEGYTF,TGTGCCAGCAGCCAAGTCGCTTTACGAATCGAGGGCTACACCTTC
16,TRBJ1-4,TRBV12-5,NA,NA,CASGKHAGATAEKLFF,TGTGCTAGTGGTAAACACGCAGGGGCAACCGCAGAAAAACTGTTTTTT
15,TRBJ1-3,TRBV6-5,NA,NA,CASRRDGSSGNTIYF,TGTGCCAGCAGAAGAGACGGGAGCTCTGGAAACACCATATATTTT
15,TRBJ2-7,TRBV9,TRBD1,NA,CASSADRGTDYEQYF,TGTGCCAGCAGCGCGGACAGGGGGACGGATTACGAGCAGTACTTC
15,TRBJ2-5,TRBV25-1,NA,NA,CASSDTKRSQETQYF,TGTGCCAGCAGTGATACCAAAAGGAGCCAAGAGACCCAGTACTTC
14,TRBJ2-7,TRBV2,TRBD1,once,CASTRTGSAYEQYF,TGTGCCAGCACCCGGACAGGTTCGGCCTACGAGCAGTACTTC
12,TRBJ2-1,TRBV7-3,NA,NA,CASSTTSYEQFF,TGTGCCAGCAGCACCACTAGCTACGAGCAGTTCTTC
14,TRBJ1-2,TRBV5-1,TRBD1,NA,CASSLGDRDYGYTF,TGCGCCAGCAGCTTGGGGGACAGGGACTATGGCTACACCTTC
16,TRBJ2-3,TRBV5-1,TRBD2,NA,CASSSGLAESTDTQYF,TGCGCCAGCAGCTCGGGACTAGCGGAAAGCACAGATACGCAGTATTTT
14,TRBJ1-2,TRBV3-1/TRBV3-2,NA,NA,CASSLSEGIYGYTF,TGTGCCAGCAGTCTGTCCGAGGGAATCTATGGCTACACCTTC
15,TRBJ2-7,TRBV5-1,TRBD1,NA,CASSHGQGQNYEQYF,TGCGCCAGCAGCCACGGACAGGGGCAGAACTACGAGCAGTACTTC
14,TRBJ1-5,TRBV12-5,NA,NA,CASGPPSSNQPQHF,TGTGCTAGTGGTCCCCCTTCTTCTAATCAGCCCCAGCATTTT
21,TRBJ1-2,TRBV28,TRBD1,NA,CASSHIRDRGAGGPAYYGYTF,TGTGCCAGCAGTCATATCCGGGACAGGGGCGCTGGGGGCCCGGCATACTATGGCTACACCTTC
16,TRBJ2-3,TRBV7-9,TRBD2,NA,CASSETGTISTDTQYF,TGTGCCAGCAGCGAGACCGGGACTATCAGCACAGATACGCAGTATTTT
14,TRBJ2-3,TRBV5-1,NA,NA,CASTLQESTDTQYF,TGCGCCAGCACCTTACAGGAAAGCACAGATACGCAGTATTTT
18,TRBJ1-2,TRBV25-1,TRBD1,few,CASSPAVGQGRSNYGYTF,TGTGCCAGCAGCCCAGCCGTCGGACAGGGGCGATCTAACTATGGCTACACCTTC
15,TRBJ1-3,TRBV5-6,TRBD1,NA,CASSLDRGSGNTIYF,TGTGCCAGCAGCTTGGACAGGGGCTCTGGAAACACCATATATTTT
14,TRBJ2-2,TRBV3-1/TRBV3-2,NA,NA,CASTQGLYTGELFF,TGTGCCAGCACACAGGGATTATACACCGGGGAGCTGTTTTTT